The clone carrying this T cell receptor (beta chain) has only a few counts. The data originate from a study of blood T cells in healthy people across ages. Alongside a J-beta primer mix, a sample-barcoded 5' primer served in a second PCR lasting roughly 7 to 11 cycles. TCRdb fed the 5' RACE reads into MiXCR, producing one record per CDR3 protein. The sample carries around 870,000 distinct CDR3 sequences, under 30% recorded once. V was shortened by 4 bases and J by 11 bases, with 26 bases between the two germline ends. CDR1 and CDR2 from the germline V gene are SGHAT and FQNNGV. The CDR3 totals 16 residues.

Sequenced input: blood. This clonotype originated in a woman older than 75 in good health. V and J are TRBV11-2 and TRBJ2-5, with D possibly matching TRBD2 (6 bases). Here the CDR3 reads CASSSWGGLEDNEQYF. The CDR3 coding sequence is TGTGCCAGCAGCTCGTGGGGAGGTTTGGAGGACAATGAGCAGTACTTC.